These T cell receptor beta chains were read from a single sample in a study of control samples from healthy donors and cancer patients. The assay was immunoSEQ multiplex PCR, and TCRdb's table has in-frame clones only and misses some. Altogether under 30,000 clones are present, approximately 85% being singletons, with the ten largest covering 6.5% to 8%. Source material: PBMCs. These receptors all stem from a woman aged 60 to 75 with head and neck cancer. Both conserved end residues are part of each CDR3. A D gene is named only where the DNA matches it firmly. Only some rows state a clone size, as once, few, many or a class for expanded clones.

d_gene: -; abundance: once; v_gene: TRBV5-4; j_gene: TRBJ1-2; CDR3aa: CASSLAVDYGYTF; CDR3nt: TGTGCCAGCAGCTTGGCTGTAGACTATGGCTACACCTTC
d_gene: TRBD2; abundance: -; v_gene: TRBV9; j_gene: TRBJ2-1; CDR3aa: CASSVVPSGGLLPYNEQFF; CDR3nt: TGTGCCAGCAGCGTAGTCCCTAGCGGGGGCCTACTACCCTACAATGAGCAGTTCTTC
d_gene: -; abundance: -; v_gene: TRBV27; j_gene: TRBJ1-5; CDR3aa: CASSLQGWNDQPQHF; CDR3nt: TGTGCCAGCAGTTTACAGGGTTGGAACGATCAGCCCCAGCATTTT
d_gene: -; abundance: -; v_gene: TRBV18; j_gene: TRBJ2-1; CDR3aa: CASSPPDSYNEQFF; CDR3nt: TGTGCCAGCTCACCACCGGACAGCTACAATGAGCAGTTCTTC
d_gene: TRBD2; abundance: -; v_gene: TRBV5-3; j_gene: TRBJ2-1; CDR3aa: CARSPERAGGAANEQFF; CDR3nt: TGTGCCAGAAGCCCAGAGCGAGCGGGGGGAGCGGCTAATGAGCAGTTCTTC
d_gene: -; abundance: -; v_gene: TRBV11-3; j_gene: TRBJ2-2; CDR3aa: CASSLENTGELFF; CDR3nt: TGTGCCAGCAGCTTAGAGAACACCGGGGAGCTGTTTTTT
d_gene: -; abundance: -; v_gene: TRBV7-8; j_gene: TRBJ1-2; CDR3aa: CASSGRGNYGYTF; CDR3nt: TGTGCCAGCAGCGGAAGAGGAAACTATGGCTACACCTTC
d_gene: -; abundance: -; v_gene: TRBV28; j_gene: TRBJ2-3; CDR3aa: CASSLGPDTDTQYF; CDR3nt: TGTGCCAGCTCACTGGGACCCGACACAGATACGCAGTATTTT
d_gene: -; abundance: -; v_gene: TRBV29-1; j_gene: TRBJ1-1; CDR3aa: CSVESNLNTEAFF; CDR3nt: TGCAGCGTTGAAAGCAATCTGAACACTGAAGCTTTCTTT
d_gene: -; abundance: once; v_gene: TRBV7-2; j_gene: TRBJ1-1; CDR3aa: CASSPDVAGWTEAFF; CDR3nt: TGTGCCAGCAGCCCCGACGTTGCGGGATGGACTGAAGCTTTCTTT
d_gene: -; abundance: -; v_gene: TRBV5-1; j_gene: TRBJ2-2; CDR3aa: CASSFSGAQNTGELFF; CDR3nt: TGCGCCAGCAGCTTTTCAGGGGCCCAAAACACCGGGGAGCTGTTTTTT
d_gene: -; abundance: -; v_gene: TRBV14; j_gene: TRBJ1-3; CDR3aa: CASSQDSGNTIYF; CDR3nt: TGTGCCAGCAGCCAAGATTCGGGAAACACCATATATTTT
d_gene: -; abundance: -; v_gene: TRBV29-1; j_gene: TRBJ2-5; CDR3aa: CSVVQGVQETQYF; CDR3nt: TGCAGCGTTGTCCAAGGGGTTCAAGAGACCCAGTACTTC
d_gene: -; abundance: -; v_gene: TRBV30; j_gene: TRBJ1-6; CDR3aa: CAWSPMRAGGPLHF; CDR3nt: TGTGCCTGGAGCCCGATGAGGGCCGGGGGGCCCCTCCACTTT
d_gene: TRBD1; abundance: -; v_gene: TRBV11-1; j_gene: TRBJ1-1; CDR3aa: CASSTGTGNRNTEAFF; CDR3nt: TGTGCCAGCAGCACCGGGACAGGGAATCGTAACACTGAAGCTTTCTTT
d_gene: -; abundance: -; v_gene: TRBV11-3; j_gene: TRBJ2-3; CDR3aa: CASSPIGGGWGPDTQYF; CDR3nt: TGTGCCAGCAGCCCCATAGGAGGGGGTTGGGGGCCAGATACGCAGTATTTT
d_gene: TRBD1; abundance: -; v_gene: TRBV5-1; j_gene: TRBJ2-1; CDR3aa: CASSVGTASYNEQFF; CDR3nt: TGCGCCAGCAGCGTCGGGACAGCTTCCTACAATGAGCAGTTCTTC
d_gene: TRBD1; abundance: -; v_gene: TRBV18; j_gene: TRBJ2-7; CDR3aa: CASSPGTESEEQYF; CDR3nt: TGTGCCAGCTCACCGGGGACAGAGAGTGAGGAGCAGTACTTC
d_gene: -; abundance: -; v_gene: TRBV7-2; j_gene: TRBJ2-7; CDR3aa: CASSPRTGRAYEQYF; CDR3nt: TGTGCCAGCAGCCCACGGACAGGGAGGGCCTACGAGCAGTACTTC
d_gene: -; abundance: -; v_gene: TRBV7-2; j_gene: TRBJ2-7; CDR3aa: CASSPQGKSSYEQYF; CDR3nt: TGTGCCAGCAGTCCTCAGGGGAAATCCTCCTACGAGCAGTACTTC
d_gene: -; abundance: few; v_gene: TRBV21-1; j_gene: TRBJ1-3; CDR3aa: CASSIWGNTIYF; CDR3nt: TGTGCCAGCAGCATTTGGGGAAACACCATATATTTT
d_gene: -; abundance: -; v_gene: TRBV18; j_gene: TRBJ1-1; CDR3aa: CASSSTAETLEAFF; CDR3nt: TGTGCCAGCTCATCCACCGCAGAGACCCTAGAAGCTTTCTTT
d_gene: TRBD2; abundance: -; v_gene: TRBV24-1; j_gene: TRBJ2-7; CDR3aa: CATSDHTSGSSYEQYF; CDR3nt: TGTGCCACCAGTGACCATACTAGCGGGAGTTCCTACGAGCAGTACTTC
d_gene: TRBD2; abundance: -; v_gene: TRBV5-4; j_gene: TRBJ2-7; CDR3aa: CASSLLAGVRYEQYF; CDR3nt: TGTGCCAGCAGCCTTCTAGCGGGAGTCCGCTACGAGCAGTACTTC
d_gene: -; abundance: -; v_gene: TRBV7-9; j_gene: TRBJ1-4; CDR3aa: CASGREKLFF; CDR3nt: TGTGCCAGCGGGAGAGAAAAACTGTTTTTT
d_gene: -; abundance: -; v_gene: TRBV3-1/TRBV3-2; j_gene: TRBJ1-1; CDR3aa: CASSQGIGGAEAFF; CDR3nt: TGTGCCAGCAGCCAAGGGATCGGGGGGGCTGAAGCTTTCTTT
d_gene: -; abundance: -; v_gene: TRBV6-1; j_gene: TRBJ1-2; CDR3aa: CASSAGTPGGYTF; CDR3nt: TGTGCCAGCAGTGCCGGGACACCGGGAGGCTACACCTTC
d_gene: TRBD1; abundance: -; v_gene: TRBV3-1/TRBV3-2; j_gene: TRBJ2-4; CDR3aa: CASSHYRDSKNIQYF; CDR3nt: TGTGCCAGCAGCCATTACCGGGACAGCAAAAACATTCAGTACTTC
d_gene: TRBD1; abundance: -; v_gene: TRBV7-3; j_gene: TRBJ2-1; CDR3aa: CASSLGYGQAEQFF; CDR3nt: TGTGCCAGCAGCTTAGGTTACGGACAGGCCGAGCAGTTCTTC
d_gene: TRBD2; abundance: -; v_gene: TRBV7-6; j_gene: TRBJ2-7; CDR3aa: CASSKNLAGDPYEQYF; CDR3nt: TGTGCCAGCAGCAAGAACCTAGCGGGCGACCCCTACGAGCAGTACTTC
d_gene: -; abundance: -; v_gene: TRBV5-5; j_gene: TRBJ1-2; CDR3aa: CASSLSADGYTF; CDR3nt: TGTGCCAGCAGCTTATCTGCGGACGGCTACACCTTC
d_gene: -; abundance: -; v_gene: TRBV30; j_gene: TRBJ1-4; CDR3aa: CAWSGGHTNEKLFF; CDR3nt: TGTGCCTGGAGTGGGGGGCATACTAATGAAAAACTGTTTTTT
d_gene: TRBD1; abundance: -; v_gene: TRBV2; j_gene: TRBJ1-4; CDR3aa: CAAIFDRGDEKLFF; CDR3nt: TGTGCCGCGATCTTTGACAGGGGAGATGAAAAACTGTTTTTT